This record covers a single T cell receptor beta chain. CDR3 regions were amplified by Arm-PCR using iRepertoire HTBI primers to build TCR beta libraries. TCRdb reprocessed the multiplex PCR reads via MiXCR and lists one record per CDR3 protein. This table holds roughly 470,000 distinct CDR3 sequences, around 21% found once. The data are from a study of regulatory T cells in long-lasting Graves disease. CDR1 is ENHRY and CDR2 is SYGVKD in the germline V gene. The CDR3 totals 17 residues. V was clipped by 7 bases and J by 4 bases; unmatched bases: 16. As to time point: persistent/refractory GD, antithyroid drugs over 5 years with positive TRAb. PBMC-derived RNA was used for the TCR library.

The sequencing here drew on peripheral blood mononuclear cells (PBMCs), taken when the disease was refractory, from a patient treated with antithyroid drugs. This TCR came from a female donor with Graves disease. V is TRBV10-3 and J is TRBJ2-5, with 9 bases fitting TRBD1. Here the CDR3 reads CAIKPDRGNNRGETQYF. The DNA of the CDR3 is TGTGCCATCAAGCCGGACAGGGGCAACAATCGGGGAGAGACCCAGTACTTC.